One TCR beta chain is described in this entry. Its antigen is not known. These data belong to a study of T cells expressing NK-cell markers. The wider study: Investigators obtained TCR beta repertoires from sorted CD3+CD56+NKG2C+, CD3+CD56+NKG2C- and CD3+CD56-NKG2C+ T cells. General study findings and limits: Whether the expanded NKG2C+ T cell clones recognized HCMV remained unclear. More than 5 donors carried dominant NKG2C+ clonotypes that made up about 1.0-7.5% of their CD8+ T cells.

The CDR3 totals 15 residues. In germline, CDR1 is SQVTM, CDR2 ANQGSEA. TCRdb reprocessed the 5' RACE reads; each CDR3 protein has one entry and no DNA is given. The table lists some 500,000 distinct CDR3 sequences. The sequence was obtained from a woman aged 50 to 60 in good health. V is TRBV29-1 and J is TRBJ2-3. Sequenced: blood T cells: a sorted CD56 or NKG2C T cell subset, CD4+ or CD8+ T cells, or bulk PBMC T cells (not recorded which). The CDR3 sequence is CSVEEGKSTTDTQYF.